These T cell receptor beta chains were read from a single sample in a study of blood T cell repertoires in COVID-19. The method was immunoSEQ multiplex PCR; TCRdb's version includes in-frame clones alone and lacks a portion of them. The table includes tens of thousands of clones, over 70% detected once. The sequenced sample was peripheral blood. Source of these receptors: a man between 50 and 59 years old with active COVID-19. Both conserved end residues are part of each CDR3. The D gene is left open where the match is weak. The size entry is marked missing in some rows and otherwise reads once, few, many or a size class.

size | J | D | V | DNA | CDR3
once | TRBJ1-1 | - | TRBV12-3/TRBV12-4 | TGTGCCAGCAGTGCCGGATTGGGGGCGGCTTTCTTT | CASSAGLGAAFF
- | TRBJ2-5 | - | TRBV4-1 | TGCGCCAGCAGCCAAGAAGAAAGGGGTCAAGAGACCCAGTACTTC | CASSQEERGQETQYF
- | TRBJ1-2 | - | TRBV5-1 | TGCGCCAGCAGCTCTAGGGGGTCACACTATGGCTACACCTTC | CASSSRGSHYGYTF
- | TRBJ2-7 | - | TRBV7-2 | TGTGCCAGCAGCAGCCCAGGGTACTCACCAGACGACGAGCAGTACTTC | CASSSPGYSPDDEQYF
- | TRBJ2-2 | - | TRBV2 | TGTGCCAGCAGGCGGTTAGCGGCAGACACCGGGGAGCTGTTTTTT | CASRRLAADTGELFF
- | TRBJ2-7 | - | TRBV5-1 | TGCGCCAGCAGCCCCCAGGGGGGTGGGGCTTCCTACGAGCAGTACTTC | CASSPQGGGASYEQYF
- | TRBJ2-2 | TRBD1 | TRBV15 | TGTGCCACCAGCAGTGGACAGGGCGGGGAGCTGTTTTTT | CATSSGQGGELFF
- | TRBJ1-1 | - | TRBV10-1 | TGCGCCAGCAGCCCCCGGACAGAGAACACTGAAGCTTTCTTT | CASSPRTENTEAFF
- | TRBJ1-4 | TRBD1 | TRBV7-2 | TGTGCCAGCAGCTTGGGGACAGGGGGCCACGAAAAACTGTTTTTT | CASSLGTGGHEKLFF
once | TRBJ1-2 | TRBD1 | TRBV5-1 | TGCGCCAGCAGCTTAGGACAGGAGGATGGCTACACCTTC | CASSLGQEDGYTF
- | TRBJ1-1 | - | TRBV28 | TGTGCCAGCAGTTTGTTGCACAGCCATGAAGCTTTCTTT | CASSLLHSHEAFF
few | TRBJ2-1 | - | TRBV10-1 | TGCGCCAGCAGTGAGTCGAGGAGAGGACAGATCTACAATGAGCAGTTCTTC | CASSESRRGQIYNEQFF
- | TRBJ2-7 | TRBD1 | TRBV28 | TGTGCCAGCAGTTCTCTCGGGGCAGGGGGCGCAGGGCAGTACTTC | CASSSLGAGGAGQYF
- | TRBJ2-3 | - | TRBV29-1 | TGCAGCGTTGAATCAGGGGCAGGCACAGATACGCAGTATTTT | CSVESGAGTDTQYF
- | TRBJ2-3 | - | TRBV7-2 | TGTGCCAGCAGCTTAGGGCCTAGCACAGATACGCAGTATTTT | CASSLGPSTDTQYF
- | TRBJ1-1 | - | TRBV7-7 | TGTGCCAGCAGCTTTAGAGAAGACACTGAAGCTTTCTTT | CASSFREDTEAFF
- | TRBJ2-5 | - | TRBV19 | TGTGCCAGTAGTAACCCACGCAGACAAGAGACCCAGTACTTC | CASSNPRRQETQYF
few | TRBJ1-6 | - | TRBV4-2 | TGTGCCAGCAGCCAACCGGGCCAGGGCGTTAATTCACCCCTCCACTTT | CASSQPGQGVNSPLHF
once | TRBJ2-1 | TRBD1 | TRBV7-9 | TGTGCCAGCAGCCTAGGGGATTCAAACAGGGGTGAGCAGTTCTTC | CASSLGDSNRGEQFF
few | TRBJ2-7 | - | TRBV6-2/TRBV6-3 | TGTGCCAGCAGTTATGGGCGGGCAGCCATTTTCGAGCAGTACTTC | CASSYGRAAIFEQYF
- | TRBJ2-1 | - | TRBV28 | TGTGCCAGCAGCCAGGGGTGGTTCTACAATGAGCAGTTCTTC | CASSQGWFYNEQFF
- | TRBJ2-3 | - | TRBV5-1 | TGCGCCAGCAGCTTGGCCGGGCCAGACTACACAGATACGCAGTATTTT | CASSLAGPDYTDTQYF